Many counts were recorded for the clone carrying this TCR beta chain. The antigen is not known. V lost 6 bases to trimming and J lost 5 bases; unmatched junction nucleotides: 3. This CDR3 has 13 amino acids. Germline-derived CDR1 and CDR2 are SGHVS and FNYEAQ. Samples came from axillary lymph nodes draining the breast cancer. This record comes from a study of breast tumors, draining lymph nodes, adjacent tissues. Study findings and constraints: Data fit most tumor T cells coming from lymph node, expanding in tumor.

TCRdb re-called the multiplex PCR reads with MiXCR, one entry per CDR3 protein. This sample has 200,000 to 250,000 distinct CDR3 sequences, with 32% found just once. The sequenced material came from axillary lymph node tissue. The chain is built from TRBV7-6 and TRBJ2-1; the match to TRBD1 covers 8 bases. The TCR sequence derives from a female donor with breast cancer. Some clones in this sample may be carry-over from other donors' samples. CDR3 in amino acids: CASRGTGHNEQFF. For the CDR3, the DNA is TGTGCCAGCAGGGGGACAGGTCACAATGAGCAGTTCTTC.